This T cell receptor beta chain was captured in a study of OX40 agonist ivuxolimab in advanced cancers. Assay used: immunoSEQ multiplex PCR; TCRdb lists only in-frame clones, some missing. This sample yields approximately 42,000 clones, of which about 81% are seen a single time; roughly 2.5% belongs to the top ten. The table lists this clone with a count of one. The sequence was collected from an adult with an advanced solid tumor such as melanoma, head and neck, liver or kidney cancer. Source: CD4+ or CD8+ T cells sorted from blood, taken in a trial of the OX40 agonist ivuxolimab.

CDR3: CASSKAHRGKYNEQFF. CDR3 bases: TGTGCCAGCAGCAAAGCGCACAGGGGAAAATACAATGAGCAGTTCTTC. This sequence joins TRBV21-1 and TRBJ2-1; the DNA was not compared with TRBD1, the D call given in the table. TRBV21-1 is deemed a pseudogene. This CDR3 comprises 16 residues.